Each of the 22 T cell receptor beta chains below was sequenced from the same sample in a study of T cell responses to AZD1222 COVID-19 vaccine. TCRdb keeps only in-frame clones here, not all; method: immunoSEQ multiplex PCR. The table includes 63,000 or so clones, less than 90% detected once. This sample comprised peripheral blood, obtained on day 0 of AZD1222 vaccination. These receptors all stem from an adult in good health.

The chain joins TRBV11-2 to TRBJ1-4; tentative D call: TRBD1 (5 bases). CDR3 length equals 12 residues. The germline V gene encodes CDR1 SGHAT and CDR2 FQNNGV. Trimming took off 5 bases at V and 8 bases at J, with 9 bases between the two ends. The CDR3 region is CASSAGGEKLFF. CDR3 in DNA: TGTGCCAGCAGCGCCGGGGGAGAAAAACTGTTTTTT.

The chain employs TRBV6-5 and TRBJ1-1; D is perhaps TRBD1 (5 bases). The CDR3 has 14 residues. CDR1 MNHEY and CDR2 SVGAGI come from the germline V gene. The germline V and J ends were trimmed by 7 bases and 2 bases, with 14 bases remaining between them. The CDR3 here is CASTLGAGNTEAFF. The CDR3 bases are TGTGCCAGCACCCTAGGGGCGGGAAACACTGAAGCTTTCTTT.

This chain uses TRBV19 with TRBJ1-1, with D possibly being TRBD1 (5 bases). CDR3 length equals 14 residues. The V and J ends lost 8 bases and 0 bases respectively, with 13 bases between them. Germline V gene data show CDR1 as LNHDA and CDR2 as SQIVND (reference sequence). CDR3 sequence (DNA): TGTGCCAGTGACTCGGGACGATTGAACACTGAAGCTTTCTTT. It specifies CASDSGRLNTEAFF. The variable domain in full, completed from reference TRBV19 and TRBJ1-1, reads DGGITQSPKYLFRKEGQNVTLSCEQNLNHDAMYWYRQDPGQGLRLIYYSQIVNDFQKGDIAEGYSVSREKKESFPLTVTSAQKNPTAFYLCASDSGRLNTEAFFGQGTRLTVV.

DNA of the CDR3: TGTGCCAGCAGCTTTGGAGGAGCTAACTATGGCTACACCTTC. Protein: CASSFGGANYGYTF. The V and J genes are TRBV5-6 and TRBJ1-2; D gene unclear. Germline V gives CDR1 SGHDT, CDR2 YYEEEE. The CDR3 spans 14 residues. V lost 2 bases and J 0 bases, leaving 8 bases between the germline ends.

The J gene is TRBJ1-1, the V gene TRBV28; TRBD1 is a possible D gene (6 bases). Germline CDR1 is MDHEN and CDR2 is SYDVKM. Trimming took off 3 bases at V and 5 bases at J, with 10 bases between the two ends. The CDR3 is 13 amino acids. The DNA of the CDR3 is TGTGCCAGCAGTTTCAGGGGTAGGACTGAAGCTTTCTTT. Protein: CASSFRGRTEAFF.

This chain links TRBV6-5 with TRBJ2-1, with TRBD1 matching 9 bases. CDR3 length: 14 residues. The ends lost 4 bases at V and 7 bases at J; junction bases unmatched: 5. From germline, CDR1 is MNHEY and CDR2 SVGAGI. The CDR3 region is CASSSDRGRNEQFF. The CDR3 nucleotides read TGTGCCAGCAGTTCGGACAGGGGAAGGAATGAGCAGTTCTTC.

The chain uses TRBV7-9 and TRBJ1-1; no reliable D call. V was trimmed by 5 bases and J by 0 bases, leaving 13 bases between them. The germline CDR1 and CDR2 sequences are SEHNR and FQNEAQ (reference sequence). This CDR3 is 15 amino acids long. Here the CDR3 reads CASSASQLLNTEAFF. The CDR3 DNA sequence: TGTGCCAGCAGCGCTTCACAATTATTGAACACTGAAGCTTTCTTT.

This chain links TRBV6-5 with TRBJ1-3; TRBD1 matches at 9 bases. With 6 bases clipped from V and 7 bases from J, the junction kept 4 bases outside the gene matches. CDR1 is MNHEY, CDR2 SVGAGI, per germline. The CDR3 runs to 13 residues. The CDR3 loop reads CASRDRGPNTIYF. The CDR3 region has the DNA TGTGCCAGCAGGGACAGGGGCCCGAACACCATATATTTT.

Written as DNA, the CDR3 is TGTGCCAGCAGTTCTTGGACAGGGAGTGGAAACACCATATATTTT. Translated: CASSSWTGSGNTIYF. The rearrangement uses TRBV28 and TRBJ1-3; 8 bases fit TRBD1. Germline V CDR1 and CDR2: MDHEN, SYDVKM. V was pared by 4 bases and J by 3 bases, with 5 bases of the junction left unmatched. The CDR3 covers 15 residues.

The chain uses TRBV6-5 and TRBJ1-4, with a weak D call TRBD1 (5 bases). Germline CDR1 and CDR2: MNHEY and SVGAGI. V lost 2 bases and J lost 8, with 15 bases in between. The CDR3 has 15 residues. CDR3 DNA: TGTGCCAGCAGTTACGGGGGTCAGATCGTGGAAAAACTGTTTTTT. Residues: CASSYGGQIVEKLFF.

This chain joins TRBV30 and TRBJ1-2; the D is unclear. CDR1 is GTSNPN, CDR2 SVGIG, per germline (reference sequence). This CDR3 has 13 residues. V lost 1 base to trimming and J lost 6 bases, with 12 bases between them. In DNA form, the CDR3 reads TGTGCCTGGAGTGGGGCGGGATGGAATGGCTACACCTTC. Translating gives CAWSGAGWNGYTF.

Only one count was recorded for this clone. The CDR3 DNA reads TGTGCCAGCAGCCCCAGGCCCTACGAGCAGTACTTC. It codes for CASSPRPYEQYF. The chain employs TRBV12-3 or TRBV12-4 and TRBJ2-7; no firm D call. This CDR3 comprises 12 residues. The V end was cut by 6 bases, the J end by 2 bases, with 8 bases between.

V usage is TRBV2 and J usage is TRBJ1-2, with D possibly being TRBD1 (6 bases). Germline V lookup: CDR1 SNHLY, CDR2 FYNNEI. The CDR3 covers 16 residues. The V gene lost 0 bases and the J gene lost 6 bases, with 17 bases spanning the gap. CDR3 residues: CASSEAGQWPRDGYTF. The CDR3 nucleotides are TGTGCCAGCAGTGAAGCAGGACAGTGGCCCCGGGATGGCTACACCTTC.

The V and J genes are TRBV24-1 and TRBJ2-1; D not resolved. The CDR3 extends over 13 amino acids. CDR1 KGHDR and CDR2 SFDVKD come from the germline V gene. V lost 7 bases to trimming and J lost 2 bases, with 8 bases between them. CDR3: CATSDTPYNEQFF. CDR3 DNA sequence: TGTGCCACCAGCGACACCCCCTACAATGAGCAGTTCTTC.

The rearrangement uses TRBV19 and TRBJ2-7; TRBD1 agrees at 9 bases. V lost 3 bases and J lost 6; bases outside the gene matches: 0. The CDR3 length is 12 residues. The germline CDR1 and CDR2 sequences are LNHDA and SQIVND (reference sequence). The CDR3 protein is CASSMDRGEQYF. In DNA form, the CDR3 reads TGTGCCAGTAGTATGGACAGGGGCGAGCAGTACTTC.

This clone was seen a few times. The V gene is TRBV30, the J gene TRBJ1-4, with 7 bases matching TRBD1. The CDR3 has 12 amino acids. Germline loops: CDR1 GTSNPN, CDR2 SVGIG (reference sequence). CDR3 amino acids: CAGQDIYEKLFF. The CDR3 region has the DNA TGTGCAGGACAGGACATCTATGAAAAACTGTTTTTT.

The rearrangement uses TRBV5-1 and TRBJ1-6, with TRBD1 matching 7 bases. In germline, CDR1 is SGHRS, CDR2 YFSETQ. The CDR3 length is 19 residues. With 4 bases clipped from V and 7 bases from J, the junction kept 20 bases outside the gene matches. The CDR3 coding sequence is TGCGCCAGCAGCGACGTCCCGGGACAGCGGCCAACATTAAATTCACCCCTCCACTTT. Amino acid sequence: CASSDVPGQRPTLNSPLHF.

The rearrangement uses TRBV28 and TRBJ2-7; D is uncertain. Trimming stripped 7 bases from V and 6 bases from J, with 19 bases between. The germline V gene has CDR1 MDHEN and CDR2 SYDVKM. The CDR3 sequence is 14 residues long. This CDR3 reads CASTKVIVSGEQYF. For the CDR3, the DNA is TGTGCCAGCACGAAGGTTATAGTTTCGGGCGAGCAGTACTTC.

The chain links TRBV7-2 to TRBJ1-2; tentative D call: TRBD1 (5 bases). The germline V gene has CDR1 SGHTA and CDR2 FQGNSA. V lost 4 bases and J lost 5, with 8 bases in between. There are 12 residues in the CDR3. The CDR3 protein is CASSSGGYGYTF. CDR3 bases: TGTGCCAGCAGCTCCGGGGGTTATGGCTACACCTTC.

The J gene is TRBJ1-4, the V gene TRBV6-2 or TRBV6-3; 10 positions agree with TRBD1. The length of the CDR3 is 15 residues. Looked up from germline, CDR1 is MNHEY and CDR2 is SVGEGT. V gave up 5 bases and J gave up 8 bases; unmatched junction bases: 8. CDR3 residues: CASSTGTGVHEKLFF. The CDR3 DNA follows: TGTGCCAGCAGTACGGGGACAGGGGTCCACGAAAAACTGTTTTTT.

This clone has just a few counts. J is TRBJ1-5 and V is TRBV4-1, with D uncertain. Trimming removed 3 bases from V and 2 bases from J, with 14 bases in between. CDR1 MGHRA and CDR2 YSYEKL come from the germline V gene. The CDR3 is made up of 16 amino acids. CDR3 DNA sequence: TGCGCCAGCAGCCATGAGGAAGGGAATCGCAATCAGCCCCAGCATTTT. Amino acids: CASSHEEGNRNQPQHF.

This clone appeared a few times. The chain uses TRBV7-8 and TRBJ1-1, with 7 bases aligning to TRBD1. V lost 0 bases, J lost 5 bases, and 6 bases stayed unmatched. Germline V lookup: CDR1 SGHVS, CDR2 FQNEAQ. The CDR3 runs 15 residues. The CDR3 loop is CASSLARQGGTEAFF. The DNA of the CDR3 is TGTGCCAGCAGCTTAGCGCGACAGGGAGGGACTGAAGCTTTCTTT.